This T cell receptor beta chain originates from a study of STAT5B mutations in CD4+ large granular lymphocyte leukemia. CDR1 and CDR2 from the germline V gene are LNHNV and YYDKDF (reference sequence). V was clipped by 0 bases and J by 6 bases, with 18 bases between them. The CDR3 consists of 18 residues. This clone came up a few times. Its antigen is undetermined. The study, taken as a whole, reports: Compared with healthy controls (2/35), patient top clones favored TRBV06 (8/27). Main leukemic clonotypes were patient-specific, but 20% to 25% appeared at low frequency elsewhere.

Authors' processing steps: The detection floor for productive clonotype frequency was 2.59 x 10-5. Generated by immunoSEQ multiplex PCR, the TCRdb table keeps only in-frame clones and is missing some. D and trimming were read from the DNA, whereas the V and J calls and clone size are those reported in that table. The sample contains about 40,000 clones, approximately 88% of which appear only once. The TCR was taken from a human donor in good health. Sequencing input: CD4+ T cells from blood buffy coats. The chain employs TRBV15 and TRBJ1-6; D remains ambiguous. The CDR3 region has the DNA TGTGCCACCAGCAGAGATGTCCCCGGGCCCACCCTTAATTCACCCCTCCACTTT. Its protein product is CATSRDVPGPTLNSPLHF.